The 20 T cell receptor beta chains in this list originate from one sample, sequenced in a study of healthy donors' naive CD4 and CD8 T cells. Each TCR library used roughly 490 ng of total RNA and a linear amplification protocol. MiXCR, run by TCRdb on the reads, gives a single entry per CDR3 protein. The sample yields 150,000 to 200,000 distinct CDR3 sequences, 74% seen once. Specimen: naive CD4+ and CD8+ T cells sorted from blood, pooled from several donors. These receptors were obtained from a pool of human donors in good health; the sample pools cells from several healthy donors.

This clonotype came up a few times. V usage is TRBV29-1 and J usage is TRBJ2-1; the D is unclear. Germline V gene data show CDR1 as SQVTM and CDR2 as ANQGSEA. The CDR3 extends over 10 amino acids. Trimming stripped 1 base from V and 14 bases from J, with 9 bases between. CDR3 loop: CSVEGSRKFF. The DNA of the CDR3 is TGCAGCGTTGAAGGATCTAGAAAGTTCTTC.

The chain has TRBV19 and TRBJ2-1, with D tentatively TRBD2 (6 bases). The CDR3 runs 11 residues. Trimming removed 3 bases from V and 9 bases from J, with 6 bases in between. The V gene's germline CDR1 is LNHDA and CDR2 SQIVND (reference sequence). This CDR3 is CASSIGGEQFF. CDR3 nucleotides: TGTGCCAGTAGTATCGGGGGTGAGCAGTTCTTC.

This clonotype was detected only a few times. In DNA, the CDR3 is TGCGCCAGCAGCTTATCCGACGGGACTGAAGCTTTCTTT. Amino acid sequence: CASSLSDGTEAFF. V is TRBV4-3 and J is TRBJ1-1; D remains ambiguous. The CDR3 spans 13 residues. Germline values: CDR1 LGHNA, CDR2 YSLEER. Trimming pared 5 bases from V and 5 bases from J, leaving 12 bases between.

This sequence joins TRBV29-1 and TRBJ1-5; D gene ambiguous. The CDR3 length is 13 residues. V lost 5 bases to trimming and J lost 5 bases, with 13 bases between them. The germline V gene has CDR1 SQVTM and CDR2 ANQGSEA. This CDR3 is CSVWTGLDQPQHF. The CDR3 DNA reads as TGCAGCGTTTGGACCGGGCTCGATCAGCCCCAGCATTTT.

This sequence joins TRBV6-2 or TRBV6-3 and TRBJ2-3; the D gene could be TRBD1 or TRBD2 (6 bases each). With 6 bases removed from V and 2 bases from J, the gap between germline ends came to 18 bases. This CDR3 contains 16 residues. The germline CDR1 and CDR2 sequences are MNHEY and SVGEGT. The CDR3 here is CASRNPRGTLTDTQYF. CDR3 coding DNA: TGTGCCAGCAGGAACCCTAGGGGGACTCTCACAGATACGCAGTATTTT.

The V and J genes are TRBV6-5 and TRBJ2-5; 7 nucleotides align to TRBD1. This CDR3 contains 14 residues. With 2 bases clipped from V and 4 bases from J, the junction kept 4 bases outside the gene matches. Germline CDR1 is MNHEY and CDR2 is SVGAGI. The CDR3 region has the DNA TGTGCCAGCAGTTACGAAGGGACAGTAGAGACCCAGTACTTC. Amino acids: CASSYEGTVETQYF.

The CDR3 protein is CASSQGTSGGVNEQFF. In DNA form, the CDR3 reads TGCGCCAGCAGCCAAGGGACTAGCGGGGGAGTCAATGAGCAGTTCTTC. V is TRBV4-3 and J is TRBJ2-1, with TRBD2 identical over 13 bases. CDR1 and CDR2 (germline): LGHNA, YSLEER. V was clipped by 1 base and J by 6 bases; unmatched bases: 3. The CDR3 covers 16 residues.

The rearrangement uses TRBV20-1 and TRBJ1-2; the D gene is possibly TRBD1 (5 bases). V was cut by 6 bases and J by 4 bases, with 18 bases left in between. Germline V gene sequence: CDR1 DFQATT, CDR2 SNEGSKA (reference sequence). The CDR3 runs 14 residues. CDR3 bases: TGCAGTGCCACAAAAGGACAAGAACCCTATGGCTACACCTTC. It yields the protein CSATKGQEPYGYTF.

The J gene is TRBJ2-7, the V gene TRBV7-9; D is perhaps TRBD1 (6 bases). This CDR3 is built from 14 residues. Germline V gene data show CDR1 as SEHNR and CDR2 as FQNEAQ (reference sequence). The V gene lost 5 bases and the J gene lost 2 bases, with 13 bases spanning the gap. CDR3 bases: TGTGCCAGCAGCATCCTGGACAGCCCCTACGAGCAGTACTTC. The encoded protein is CASSILDSPYEQYF.

The CDR3 DNA is TGCGCCAGCAGCACGGGACAGGGCAGAAATGAGCAGTTCTTC. It specifies CASSTGQGRNEQFF. The chain has TRBV5-1 and TRBJ2-1; 9 positions match TRBD1. The CDR3 sequence is 14 residues long. After removal of 4 bases from V and 7 bases from J, the junction contained 6 bases not matched to a gene. Germline values: CDR1 SGHRS, CDR2 YFSETQ. Together with reference TRBV5-1 and TRBJ2-1, the CDR3 gives the full variable domain: KAGVTQTPRYLIKTRGQQVTLSCSPISGHRSVSWYQQTPGQGLQFLFEYFSETQRNKGNFPGRFSGRQFSNSRSEMNVSTLELGDSALYLCASSTGQGRNEQFFGPGTRLTVL.

This clonotype occurred once. This chain joins TRBV19 and TRBJ2-6; D is unclear. Germline CDR1 and CDR2: LNHDA and SQIVND (reference sequence). The V and J ends lost 3 bases and 1 base respectively, with 7 bases between them. CDR3 size: 15 residues. This chain's CDR3 is CASSILTSGANVLTF. The CDR3, as DNA: TGTGCCAGTAGTATCCTAACGTCTGGGGCCAACGTCCTGACTTTC.

The genes are TRBV29-1 and TRBJ2-1; no firm D call. The CDR3 loop spans 13 amino acids. The V and J ends lost 3 bases and 9 bases respectively, with 15 bases between them. Germline assignment: CDR1 SQVTM and CDR2 ANQGSEA. CDR3 nucleotide sequence: TGCAGCGTTGAGTGGCCGGCCCACAGTGAGCAGTTCTTC. Encoded protein: CSVEWPAHSEQFF.

This clonotype occurred a few times. The J gene is TRBJ1-1, the V gene TRBV19, with unresolved D. The ends were cut back, 6 bases at V and 4 bases at J, with 12 bases in the middle. The CDR3 runs 13 residues. The germline CDR1 and CDR2 sequences are LNHDA and SQIVND (reference sequence). DNA for the CDR3: TGTGCCAGTAGGGGTTCGGGAGGCACTGAAGCTTTCTTT. It translates to CASRGSGGTEAFF.

The chain couples TRBV5-5 to TRBJ2-7; 8 bases align to TRBD1. The CDR3 loop spans 17 amino acids. CDR1 and CDR2 (germline): SGHKS, YYEKEE (reference sequence). J lost 0 bases, V lost 3 bases, and 11 bases had no gene match. This CDR3 reads CASSYTLDRALSYEQYF. The DNA for the CDR3 is TGTGCCAGCAGCTACACCTTGGACAGGGCGCTCTCCTACGAGCAGTACTTC. The variable domain in full, with the rest retrieved from reference TRBV5-5 and TRBJ2-7, is DAGVTQSPTHLIKTRGQQVTLRCSPISGHKSVSWYQQVLGQGPQFIFQYYEKEERGRGNFPDRFSARQFPNYSSELNVNALLLGDSALYLCASSYTLDRALSYEQYFGPGTRLTVT.

The V and J genes are TRBV29-1 and TRBJ2-2; no clear D gene. Looked up from germline, CDR1 is SQVTM and CDR2 is ANQGSEA. V shed 2 bases and J shed 7 bases, with 5 bases lying between them. CDR3 size: 11 residues. The CDR3 here is CSVEYGGELFF. The CDR3 nucleotides are TGCAGCGTTGAATACGGCGGGGAGCTGTTTTTT.

The chain employs TRBV29-1 and TRBJ2-7, with a possible D match to TRBD1 (5 bases). This CDR3 region has 13 residues. Trimming took off 4 bases at V and 0 bases at J, with 10 bases between the two ends. Germline V lookup: CDR1 SQVTM, CDR2 ANQGSEA. Written as DNA, the CDR3 is TGCAGCGTTGCTAACAGGTACTCCTACGAGCAGTACTTC. Translated, it gives CSVANRYSYEQYF.

This chain joins TRBV29-1 and TRBJ2-7, with D possibly being TRBD2 (6 bases). The CDR3 totals 13 residues. Trimming removed 7 bases from V and 4 bases from J, with 17 bases in between. Per germline, CDR1 SQVTM and CDR2 ANQGSEA. CDR3 loop: CSALKGGMYEQYF. The CDR3 nucleotides read TGCAGCGCGTTAAAGGGCGGGATGTACGAGCAGTACTTC.

In DNA form, the CDR3 reads TGTGCCAGCTCACCACGAGGGAATGGCGAGCAGTACTTC. Amino acids: CASSPRGNGEQYF. The genes are TRBV18 and TRBJ2-7; maybe TRBD2 (5 bases). Germline assignment: CDR1 KGHSH and CDR2 LQKENI. The CDR3 totals 13 residues. V was cut by 1 base and J by 6 bases, with 10 bases left in between.

The chain links TRBV6-5 to TRBJ1-2, with D hard to call. V shed 3 bases and J shed 8 bases, with 13 bases lying between them. The CDR3 totals 13 residues. Looked up from germline, CDR1 is MNHEY and CDR2 is SVGAGI. In nucleotides, the CDR3 is TGTGCCAGCAGTTATTCGGGGTACGACGGCTACACCTTC. Its translation is CASSYSGYDGYTF.

The chain recombines TRBV19 with TRBJ1-6; no reliable D call. V lost 5 bases and J 9 bases, leaving 23 bases between the germline ends. Germline assignment: CDR1 LNHDA and CDR2 SQIVND (reference sequence). CDR3 size: 17 residues. This CDR3 is CASSLTSRDRGFSPLHF. The DNA for the CDR3 is TGTGCCAGTAGTCTAACTTCGAGGGATCGTGGGTTTTCACCCCTCCACTTT.